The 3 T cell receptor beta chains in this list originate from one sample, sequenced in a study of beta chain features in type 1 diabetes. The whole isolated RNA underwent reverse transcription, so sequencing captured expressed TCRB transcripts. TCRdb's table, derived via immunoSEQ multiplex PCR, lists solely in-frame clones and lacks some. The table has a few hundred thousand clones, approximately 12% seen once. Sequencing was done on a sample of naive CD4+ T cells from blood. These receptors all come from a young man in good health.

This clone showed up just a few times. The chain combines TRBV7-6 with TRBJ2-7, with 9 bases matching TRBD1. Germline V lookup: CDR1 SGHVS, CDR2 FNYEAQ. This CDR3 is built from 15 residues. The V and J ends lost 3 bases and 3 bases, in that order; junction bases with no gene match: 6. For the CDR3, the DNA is TGTGCCAGCAGCTTCCGGGACAGGGAGGACTACGAGCAGTACTTC. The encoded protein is CASSFRDREDYEQYF. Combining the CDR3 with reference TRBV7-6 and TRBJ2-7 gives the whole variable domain GAGVSQSPRYKVTKRGQDVALRCDPISGHVSLYWYRQALGQGPEFLTYFNYEAQQDKSGLPNDRFSAERPEGSISTLTIQRTEQRDSAMYRCASSFRDREDYEQYFGPGTRLTVT.

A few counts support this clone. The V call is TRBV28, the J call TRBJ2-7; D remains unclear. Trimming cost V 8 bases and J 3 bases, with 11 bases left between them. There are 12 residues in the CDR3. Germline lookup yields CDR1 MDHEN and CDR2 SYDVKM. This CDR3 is CASGQALYEQYF. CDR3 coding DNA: TGTGCCAGCGGGCAGGCACTCTACGAGCAGTACTTC.

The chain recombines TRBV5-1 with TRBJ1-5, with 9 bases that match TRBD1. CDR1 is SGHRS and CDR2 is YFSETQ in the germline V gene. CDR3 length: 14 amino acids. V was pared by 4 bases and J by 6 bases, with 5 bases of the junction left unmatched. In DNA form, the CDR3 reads TGCGCCAGCAGCGAGGGACAGGGCCGTCAGCCCCAGCATTTT. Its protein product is CASSEGQGRQPQHF.